One and the same sample provided the 28 T cell receptor beta chains below, sequenced in a study of glioma-infiltrating T cells. The iRepertoire nested amplicon-rescue multiplex PCR amplified TCR alpha and beta CDR3s from RNA. Each CDR3 protein is one row after TCRdb ran MiXCR on the multiplex PCR reads. The sample consists of around 390,000 distinct CDR3 sequences, about 40% of them appearing once. Sequences were obtained from glioma tissue, nonneoplastic brain tissue, or PBMCs (not recorded which). The receptors come from a human donor with low-grade glioma or glioblastoma, undergoing nonglioma brain surgery, or in good health (not recorded which).

On this clonotype itself: This clone may be a read error of a much larger clone one base away. V usage is TRBV15 and J usage is TRBJ2-7; possibly TRBD1 for D (6 bases). This CDR3 contains 12 residues. The germline V gene has CDR1 LNHNV and CDR2 YYDKDF (reference sequence). As DNA, the CDR3 is TGTGCCGCCAGCAGATTCTCAGGGGACGTATACTTC. Translation: CAASRFSGDVYF.

V is TRBV18 and J is TRBJ2-3; 8 positions agree with TRBD2. V trimming: 1 base; J trimming: 2 bases; junction bases outside the gene matches: 5. CDR3 length: 16 residues. Germline CDR1 and CDR2: KGHSH and LQKENI. As DNA, the CDR3 is TGTGCCAGCTCACCACTGACTAGCGAACTCACAGATACGCAGTATTTT. Its translation is CASSPLTSELTDTQYF.

This clonotype was detected only a few times. CDR3 sequence reads: CSAFPTSGRGSETQYF. CDR3 DNA: TGCAGTGCTTTTCCAACTAGCGGGAGAGGTAGTGAGACCCAGTACTTC. The gene calls are TRBV20-1 and TRBJ2-5; 11 nucleotides match TRBD2. Germline V gives CDR1 DFQATT, CDR2 SNEGSKA (reference sequence). The ends lost 5 bases at V and 5 bases at J; junction bases unmatched: 13. The CDR3 is 16 residues long.

This clonotype was seen at least ten times. V is TRBV20-1 and J is TRBJ2-7, with 10 bases lining up with TRBD2. With V trimmed by 5 bases and J by 0 bases, 7 bases remained unmatched. This CDR3 is built from 15 residues. Germline CDR1 is DFQATT and CDR2 is SNEGSKA (reference sequence). The CDR3 reads CSASWTSGLSYEQYF. The CDR3 DNA reads as TGCAGTGCTTCGTGGACTAGCGGTCTCTCCTACGAGCAGTACTTC.

This clonotype was counted many times. This sequence joins TRBV28 and TRBJ2-1; 15 nucleotides line up with TRBD2. CDR3 length: 15 residues. Per the germline V gene, CDR1 is MDHEN and CDR2 is SYDVKM. Germline trimming cut 10 bases from V and 7 bases from J; bases unmatched to any gene: 8. The CDR3 is CATDRGTSGGNEQFF. The CDR3 DNA reads TGTGCCACCGACAGAGGGACTAGCGGGGGGAATGAGCAGTTCTTC.

The chain couples TRBV2 to TRBJ2-3; 7 positions agree with TRBD2. This CDR3 region has 14 residues. Per germline, CDR1 SNHLY and CDR2 FYNNEI. V was pared by 8 bases and J by 1 base, with 6 bases of the junction left unmatched. The CDR3 region is CASLSSGGTDTQYF. As DNA, the CDR3 is TGTGCCAGCCTCTCTAGCGGAGGCACAGATACGCAGTATTTT.

This chain links TRBV15 with TRBJ2-7; D uncertain. The length of the CDR3 is 13 residues. Germline lookup yields CDR1 LNHNV and CDR2 YYDKDF (reference sequence). The DNA of the CDR3 is TGTGGCGCCAGCAGAGATGGTCGAGACGAGCAGTACTTC. Translating it yields CGASRDGRDEQYF.

The rearrangement uses TRBV2 and TRBJ2-3; no clear D. Trimming removed 3 bases at V and 0 bases at J, with 7 bases between. The CDR3 contains 14 residues. Germline V lookup: CDR1 SNHLY, CDR2 FYNNEI. CDR3 amino acids: CASSDLWSTDTQYF. DNA of the CDR3: TGTGCCAGCAGTGACCTCTGGAGCACAGATACGCAGTATTTT.

The chain joins TRBV7-2 to TRBJ2-3; 9 bases are a match to TRBD1. Germline lookup yields CDR1 SGHTA and CDR2 FQGNSA. The CDR3 covers 16 residues. V lost 6 bases to trimming and J lost 4 bases; unmatched junction nucleotides: 11. The CDR3: CASRDPGQGDADTQYF. DNA for the CDR3: TGTGCCAGCAGGGATCCGGGACAGGGAGACGCAGATACGCAGTATTTT. The full variable domain, completed using reference TRBV7-2 and TRBJ2-3, is GAGVSQSPSNKVTEKGKDVELRCDPISGHTALYWYRQSLGQGLEFLIYFQGNSAPDKSGLPSDRFSAERTGGSVSTLTIQRTQQEDSAVYLCASRDPGQGDADTQYFGPGTRLTVL.

V is TRBV4-2 and J is TRBJ2-7; D possibly matches TRBD1 or TRBD2 (7 bases each). The CDR3 runs to 16 residues. The germline V gene has CDR1 LGHNA and CDR2 YNFKEQ. V lost 4 bases, J lost 3 bases, and 19 bases lay in between. CDR3 in DNA: TGTGCCAGCAGCCGGGGGGGGACAGTTAGAAGCTACGAGCAGTACTTC. This translates into CASSRGGTVRSYEQYF.

This clonotype was detected many times. The CDR3 DNA is TGTGCCAGCTCCTATTGGGAGGGGGTCCGGGCAACCCAGCATTTT. Translation: CASSYWEGVRATQHF. The chain employs TRBV28 and TRBJ1-5; a possible D gene is TRBD1 (6 bases). The CDR3 is 15 residues long. Germline V gene data show CDR1 as MDHEN and CDR2 as SYDVKM. V was shortened by 8 bases and J by 11 bases, with 25 bases between the two germline ends. The full variable domain, with the rest looked up from reference TRBV28 and TRBJ1-5, is DVKVTQSSRYLVKRTGEKVFLECVQDMDHENMFWYRQDPGLGLRLIYFSYDVKMKEKGDIPEGYSVSREKKERFSLILESASTNQTSMYLCASSYWEGVRATQHFGDGTRLSIL.

The chain recombines TRBV7-3 with TRBJ2-2; 8 nucleotides line up with TRBD1. Germline-derived CDR1 and CDR2 are SGHTA and FQGTGA. The CDR3 extends over 17 amino acids. Trimming removed 2 bases from V and 0 bases from J; junction bases left unmatched: 5. Here the CDR3 reads CASSLPTGGPNTGELFF. The CDR3 DNA follows: TGTGCCAGCAGCTTACCAACAGGGGGGCCGAACACCGGGGAGCTGTTTTTT.

On this clonotype itself: Just one base apart from a much larger clone, this may be a read error. V usage is TRBV28 and J usage is TRBJ2-7; no firm D call. Germline V lookup: CDR1 MDHEN, CDR2 SYDVKM. V was pared by 11 bases and J by 3 bases, with 20 bases between. This CDR3 is 14 amino acids long. Here the CDR3 DNA reads TGTGCCCGCGCCGTTCTTCGGTCGGGCTACGAGCAGTACTTC. Translated: CARAVLRSGYEQYF.

This clonotype was picked up one time. The J gene is TRBJ1-6, the V gene TRBV5-1, with D unresolved. The CDR3 runs to 15 residues. V was clipped by 10 bases and J by 0 bases, with 14 bases between them. Germline CDR1 is SGHRS and CDR2 is YFSETQ. The CDR3 DNA reads as TGCGCCCAGCGACACGGGAGCTCCTATAATTCACCCCTCCACTTT. Protein: CAQRHGSSYNSPLHF.

In this sample, this clonotype turned up many times. The chain is built from TRBV27 and TRBJ2-3; D call uncertain. This CDR3 spans 16 amino acids. Germline values: CDR1 MNHEY, CDR2 SMNVEV (reference sequence). V was pared by 1 base and J by 3 bases, with 14 bases between. Here the CDR3 reads CASSLLSHGETDTQYF. In nucleotides, the CDR3 is TGTGCCAGCAGTTTATTATCGCACGGAGAAACAGATACGCAGTATTTT.

This clonotype was counted many times. V is TRBV4-3 and J is TRBJ2-3, with 14 bases aligning to TRBD2. Trimming at V came to 3 bases and at J to 4 bases, leaving 9 bases not matched to a gene. This CDR3 comprises 18 residues. CDR1 LGHNA and CDR2 YSLEER come from the germline V gene. CDR3 in amino acids: CASSHRQGLAGAADTQYF. CDR3 sequence (DNA): TGCGCCAGCAGCCACCGCCAGGGACTAGCGGGGGCGGCAGATACGCAGTATTTT.

This clonotype has a count of ten or more. J is TRBJ1-5 and V is TRBV7-6; D call uncertain. Per the germline V gene, CDR1 is SGHVS and CDR2 is FNYEAQ. The CDR3 is 14 residues long. Trimming stripped 0 bases from V and 7 bases from J, with 10 bases between. CDR3 sequence (DNA): TGTGCCAGCAGCTTAGCGTTAAGAGGGCAGCCCCAGCATTTT. Translation gives CASSLALRGQPQHF.

The chain links TRBV5-1 to TRBJ1-6, with TRBD1 matching 7 bases. With 3 bases clipped from V and 10 bases from J, the junction kept 4 bases outside the gene matches. The CDR3 has 13 amino acids. Germline assignment: CDR1 SGHRS and CDR2 YFSETQ. The CDR3 loop is CASSWTGTSPLHF. CDR3 nucleotide sequence: TGCGCCAGCAGCTGGACAGGAACATCACCCCTCCACTTT. Using reference TRBV5-1 and TRBJ1-6 for the parts outside the CDR3, the full variable domain is KAGVTQTPRYLIKTRGQQVTLSCSPISGHRSVSWYQQTPGQGLQFLFEYFSETQRNKGNFPGRFSGRQFSNSRSEMNVSTLELGDSALYLCASSWTGTSPLHFGNGTRLTVT.

With regard to this clonotype: Compared with germline, one end of the junction differs, possibly owing to a read error. The gene calls are TRBV20-1 and TRBJ1-4; no firm D call. The germline gives CDR1 DFQATT, CDR2 SNEGSKA (reference sequence). The CDR3 runs to 11 residues. The CDR3 loop reads CSAYFDEKLSF. CDR3 coding DNA: TGCAGTGCTTATTTTGACGAAAAACTGTCTTTT.

To note about this clonotype: This may be a read error: a much more frequent sequence differs by one nucleotide. This sequence joins TRBV6-5 and TRBJ2-7; unclear D gene. This CDR3 is built from 15 residues. Trimming removed 0 bases at V and 2 bases at J, with 11 bases between. CDR1 and CDR2 (germline): MNHEY, SVGAGI. CDR3 bases: TGTGCCAGCAGTTACTCAGGGAAGGCCGCCTACGAGCAGTACTTC. This encodes CASSYSGKAAYEQYF.

Note on this clonotype: This may be a read error, as it is one base from a much larger clone. The J gene is TRBJ1-6, the V gene TRBV7-3; no definite D call. The germline V gene encodes CDR1 SGHTA and CDR2 FQGTGA. The CDR3 runs to 13 residues. The DNA for the CDR3 is TGTGCCAGCAGCGTAGAGTCAAATTCGGCCCTCCAGTTT. Protein: CASSVESNSALQF.

This sequence joins TRBV7-2 and TRBJ2-1, with D possibly being TRBD2 (6 bases). Near its end, the DNA agrees better with TRBJ2-7, so the J call may be wrong. The germline CDR1 and CDR2 sequences are SGHTA and FQGNSA. CDR3 length: 15 amino acids. The CDR3 protein is CASSLISAGRGEQYF. The CDR3 nucleotides read TGTGCCAGCAGCTTAATTTCGGCGGGAAGAGGCGAGCAGTACTTC.

The J gene is TRBJ2-7, the V gene TRBV7-2, with 12 bases matching TRBD2. The CDR3 runs to 15 residues. Germline CDR1 SGHTA, CDR2 FQGNSA. With V trimmed by 5 bases and J by 7 bases, 9 bases remained unmatched. In DNA form, the CDR3 reads TGTGCCAGCAGCCCCCGACTAGCGGGAGTTCAAGAGCAGTACTTC. It is translated as CASSPRLAGVQEQYF.

With respect to this clonotype: A much larger clone differs by one base, so this may be a read error. V and J are TRBV4-3 and TRBJ1-1, with D unclear. CDR1 is LGHNA, CDR2 YSLEER, per germline. V gave up 4 bases and J gave up 0 bases, with 15 bases separating them. This CDR3 region has 16 residues. CDR3 protein: CASSRSDLILNTEAFF. The CDR3 DNA sequence: TGCGCCAGCAGCCGGAGCGACCTAATTCTGAACACTGAAGCTTTCTTT.

This chain links TRBV6-5 with TRBJ1-1; no clear D gene. The germline V gene encodes CDR1 MNHEY and CDR2 SVGAGI. Trimming pared 2 bases from V and 1 base from J, leaving 8 bases between. This CDR3 region has 14 residues. For the CDR3, the DNA is TGTGCCAGCAGTTACCCGGAGGGGAACACTGAAGCTTTCTTT. Protein: CASSYPEGNTEAFF.

This chain uses TRBV6-1 with TRBJ2-1; TRBD2 matches 7 bases. The CDR3 contains 14 residues. Germline V lookup: CDR1 MNHNS, CDR2 SASEGT. Trimming at V came to 10 bases and at J to 7 bases, leaving 13 bases not matched to a gene. CDR3 residues: CAIRDTGRENEQFF. The CDR3 DNA is TGTGCCATCAGGGATACTGGGCGGGAGAATGAGCAGTTCTTC.

The chain uses TRBV19 and TRBJ1-5, with D hard to call. Germline CDR1 and CDR2: LNHDA and SQIVND (reference sequence). V was cut by 3 bases and J by 8 bases, with 8 bases left in between. The CDR3 has 12 residues. CDR3 loop: CASSILGEPQHF. Here the CDR3 DNA reads TGTGCCAGTAGTATTTTGGGTGAGCCCCAGCATTTT.

Only a few counts were recorded for this clonotype. V and J are TRBV2 and TRBJ2-7; a weak D match, TRBD1 (6 bases). Trimming removed 6 bases at V and 1 base at J, with 13 bases between. Germline assignment: CDR1 SNHLY and CDR2 FYNNEI. This CDR3 has 14 residues. The CDR3 DNA reads as TGTGCCAGCAGACACGGACAGTCGTCCTACGAGCAGTACTTC. As protein: CASRHGQSSYEQYF.